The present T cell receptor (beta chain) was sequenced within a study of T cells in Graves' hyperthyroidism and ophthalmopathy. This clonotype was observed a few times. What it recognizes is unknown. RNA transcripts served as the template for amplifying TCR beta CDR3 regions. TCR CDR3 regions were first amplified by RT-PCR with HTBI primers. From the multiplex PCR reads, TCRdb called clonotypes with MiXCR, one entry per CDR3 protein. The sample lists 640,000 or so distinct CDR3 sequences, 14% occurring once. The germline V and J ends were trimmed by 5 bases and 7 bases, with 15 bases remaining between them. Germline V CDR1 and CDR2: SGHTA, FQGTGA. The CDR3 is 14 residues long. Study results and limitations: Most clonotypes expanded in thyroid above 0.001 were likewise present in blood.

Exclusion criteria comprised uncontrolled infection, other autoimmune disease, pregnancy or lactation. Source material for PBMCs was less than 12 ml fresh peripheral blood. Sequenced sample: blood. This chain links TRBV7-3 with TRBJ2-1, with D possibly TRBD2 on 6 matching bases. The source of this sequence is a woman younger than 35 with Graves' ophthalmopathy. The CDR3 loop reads CASSPWAAGNEQFF. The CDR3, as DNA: TGTGCCAGCAGCCCATGGGCAGCGGGTAATGAGCAGTTCTTC.